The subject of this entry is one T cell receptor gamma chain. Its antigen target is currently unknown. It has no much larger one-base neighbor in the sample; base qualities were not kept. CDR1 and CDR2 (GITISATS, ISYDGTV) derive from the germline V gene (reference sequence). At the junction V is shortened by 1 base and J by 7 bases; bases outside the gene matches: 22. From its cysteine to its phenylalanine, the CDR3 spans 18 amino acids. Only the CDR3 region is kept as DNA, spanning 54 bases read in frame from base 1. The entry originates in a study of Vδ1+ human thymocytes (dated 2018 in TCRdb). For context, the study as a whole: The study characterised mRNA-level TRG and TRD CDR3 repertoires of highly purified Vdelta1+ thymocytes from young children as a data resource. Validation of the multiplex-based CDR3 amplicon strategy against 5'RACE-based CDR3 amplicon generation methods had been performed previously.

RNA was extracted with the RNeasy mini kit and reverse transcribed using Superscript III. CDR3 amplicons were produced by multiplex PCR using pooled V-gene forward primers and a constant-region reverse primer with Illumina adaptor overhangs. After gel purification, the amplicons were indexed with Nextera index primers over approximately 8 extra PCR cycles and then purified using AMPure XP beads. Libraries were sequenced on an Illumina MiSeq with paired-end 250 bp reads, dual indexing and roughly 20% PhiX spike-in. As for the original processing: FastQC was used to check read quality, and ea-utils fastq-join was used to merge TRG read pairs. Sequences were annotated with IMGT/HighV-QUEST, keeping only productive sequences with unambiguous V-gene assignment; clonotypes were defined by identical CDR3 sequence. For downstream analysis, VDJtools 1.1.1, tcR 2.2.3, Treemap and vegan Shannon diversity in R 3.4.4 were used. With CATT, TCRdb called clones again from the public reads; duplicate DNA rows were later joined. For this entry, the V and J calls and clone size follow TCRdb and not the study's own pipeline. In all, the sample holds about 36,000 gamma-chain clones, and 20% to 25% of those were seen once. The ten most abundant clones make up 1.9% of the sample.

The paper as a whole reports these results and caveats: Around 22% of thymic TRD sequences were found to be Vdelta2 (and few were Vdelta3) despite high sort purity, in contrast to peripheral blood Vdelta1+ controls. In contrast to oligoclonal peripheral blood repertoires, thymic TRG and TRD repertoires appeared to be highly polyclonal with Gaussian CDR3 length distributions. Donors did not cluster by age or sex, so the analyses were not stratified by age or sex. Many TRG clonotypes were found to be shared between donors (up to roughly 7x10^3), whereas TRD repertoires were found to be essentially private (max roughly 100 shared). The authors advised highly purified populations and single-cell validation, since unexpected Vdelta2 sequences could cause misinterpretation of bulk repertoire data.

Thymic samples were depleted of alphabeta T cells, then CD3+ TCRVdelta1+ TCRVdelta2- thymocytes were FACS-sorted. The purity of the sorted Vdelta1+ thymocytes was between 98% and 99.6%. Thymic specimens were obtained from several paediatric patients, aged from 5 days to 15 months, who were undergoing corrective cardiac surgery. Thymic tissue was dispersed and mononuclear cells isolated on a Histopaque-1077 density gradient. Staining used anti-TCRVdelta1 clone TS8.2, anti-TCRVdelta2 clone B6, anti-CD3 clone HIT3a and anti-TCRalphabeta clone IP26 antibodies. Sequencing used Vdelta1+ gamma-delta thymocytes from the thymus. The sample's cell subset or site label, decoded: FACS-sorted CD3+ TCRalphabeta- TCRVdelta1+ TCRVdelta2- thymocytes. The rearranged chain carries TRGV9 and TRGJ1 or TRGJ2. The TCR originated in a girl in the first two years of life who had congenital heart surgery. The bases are TGTGCCTTGTGGGAGGTTATTGGGCCGCCGGGGAAAAAATATAAGAAACTCTTT. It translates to CALWEVIGPPGKKYKKLF.